This T cell receptor (beta chain) was identified in a study of tumor and adjacent non-tumor tissue in lung cancer. Study in general: The cohort had around twelve adenocarcinoma, 2 squamous cell and 1 small cell patients.

Findings and caveats of the study: Tumor repertoires had a smaller top 100 clone share than normal lung. Compared with tumor, normal lung showed significantly lower TCR diversity.

A modified ARM-PCR protocol with three rounds of nested PCR amplified TCRbeta. One entry per CDR3 protein results from TCRdb running MiXCR on the multiplex PCR reads. Among 65,000 to 95,000 distinct CDR3 sequences listed, 55% to 70% were seen once. With respect to this clonotype: What it binds is not known.

V was cut by 11 bases and J by 6 bases, with 25 bases left in between. The CDR3 covers 15 residues. CDR1 and CDR2 from the germline V gene are SGHAT and FQDESV (reference sequence). This sample's RNA came from whole unsorted tissue. The sequencing sample was made of lung tumor tissue. This chain connects TRBV11-1 to TRBJ1-1; the D is unclear. The clonotype comes from a woman aged 70-85 years with non-small cell lung cancer. DNA of the CDR3: TGTGCCTGCAACTTACGGACTGCGGGGAAGGCTGAAGCTTTCTTT. Its translation: CACNLRTAGKAEAFF.